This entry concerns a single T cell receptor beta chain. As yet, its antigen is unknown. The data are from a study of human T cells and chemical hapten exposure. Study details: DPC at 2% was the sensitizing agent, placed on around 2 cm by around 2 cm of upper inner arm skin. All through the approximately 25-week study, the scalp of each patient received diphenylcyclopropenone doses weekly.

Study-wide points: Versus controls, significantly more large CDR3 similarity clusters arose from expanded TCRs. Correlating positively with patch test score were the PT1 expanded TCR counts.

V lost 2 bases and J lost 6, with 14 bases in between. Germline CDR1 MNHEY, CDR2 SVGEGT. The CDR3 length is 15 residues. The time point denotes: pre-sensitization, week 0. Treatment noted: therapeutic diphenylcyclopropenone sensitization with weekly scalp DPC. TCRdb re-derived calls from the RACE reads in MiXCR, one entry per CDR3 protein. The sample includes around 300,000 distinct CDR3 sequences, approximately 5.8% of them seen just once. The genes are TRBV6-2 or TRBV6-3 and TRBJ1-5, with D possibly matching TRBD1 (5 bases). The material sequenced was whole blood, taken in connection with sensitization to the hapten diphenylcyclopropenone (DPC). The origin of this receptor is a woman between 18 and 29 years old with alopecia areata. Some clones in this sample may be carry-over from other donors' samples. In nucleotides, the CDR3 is TGTGCCAGCAGTTACGGCGGGACGGTTGGTCAGCCCCAGCATTTT. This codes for CASSYGGTVGQPQHF.